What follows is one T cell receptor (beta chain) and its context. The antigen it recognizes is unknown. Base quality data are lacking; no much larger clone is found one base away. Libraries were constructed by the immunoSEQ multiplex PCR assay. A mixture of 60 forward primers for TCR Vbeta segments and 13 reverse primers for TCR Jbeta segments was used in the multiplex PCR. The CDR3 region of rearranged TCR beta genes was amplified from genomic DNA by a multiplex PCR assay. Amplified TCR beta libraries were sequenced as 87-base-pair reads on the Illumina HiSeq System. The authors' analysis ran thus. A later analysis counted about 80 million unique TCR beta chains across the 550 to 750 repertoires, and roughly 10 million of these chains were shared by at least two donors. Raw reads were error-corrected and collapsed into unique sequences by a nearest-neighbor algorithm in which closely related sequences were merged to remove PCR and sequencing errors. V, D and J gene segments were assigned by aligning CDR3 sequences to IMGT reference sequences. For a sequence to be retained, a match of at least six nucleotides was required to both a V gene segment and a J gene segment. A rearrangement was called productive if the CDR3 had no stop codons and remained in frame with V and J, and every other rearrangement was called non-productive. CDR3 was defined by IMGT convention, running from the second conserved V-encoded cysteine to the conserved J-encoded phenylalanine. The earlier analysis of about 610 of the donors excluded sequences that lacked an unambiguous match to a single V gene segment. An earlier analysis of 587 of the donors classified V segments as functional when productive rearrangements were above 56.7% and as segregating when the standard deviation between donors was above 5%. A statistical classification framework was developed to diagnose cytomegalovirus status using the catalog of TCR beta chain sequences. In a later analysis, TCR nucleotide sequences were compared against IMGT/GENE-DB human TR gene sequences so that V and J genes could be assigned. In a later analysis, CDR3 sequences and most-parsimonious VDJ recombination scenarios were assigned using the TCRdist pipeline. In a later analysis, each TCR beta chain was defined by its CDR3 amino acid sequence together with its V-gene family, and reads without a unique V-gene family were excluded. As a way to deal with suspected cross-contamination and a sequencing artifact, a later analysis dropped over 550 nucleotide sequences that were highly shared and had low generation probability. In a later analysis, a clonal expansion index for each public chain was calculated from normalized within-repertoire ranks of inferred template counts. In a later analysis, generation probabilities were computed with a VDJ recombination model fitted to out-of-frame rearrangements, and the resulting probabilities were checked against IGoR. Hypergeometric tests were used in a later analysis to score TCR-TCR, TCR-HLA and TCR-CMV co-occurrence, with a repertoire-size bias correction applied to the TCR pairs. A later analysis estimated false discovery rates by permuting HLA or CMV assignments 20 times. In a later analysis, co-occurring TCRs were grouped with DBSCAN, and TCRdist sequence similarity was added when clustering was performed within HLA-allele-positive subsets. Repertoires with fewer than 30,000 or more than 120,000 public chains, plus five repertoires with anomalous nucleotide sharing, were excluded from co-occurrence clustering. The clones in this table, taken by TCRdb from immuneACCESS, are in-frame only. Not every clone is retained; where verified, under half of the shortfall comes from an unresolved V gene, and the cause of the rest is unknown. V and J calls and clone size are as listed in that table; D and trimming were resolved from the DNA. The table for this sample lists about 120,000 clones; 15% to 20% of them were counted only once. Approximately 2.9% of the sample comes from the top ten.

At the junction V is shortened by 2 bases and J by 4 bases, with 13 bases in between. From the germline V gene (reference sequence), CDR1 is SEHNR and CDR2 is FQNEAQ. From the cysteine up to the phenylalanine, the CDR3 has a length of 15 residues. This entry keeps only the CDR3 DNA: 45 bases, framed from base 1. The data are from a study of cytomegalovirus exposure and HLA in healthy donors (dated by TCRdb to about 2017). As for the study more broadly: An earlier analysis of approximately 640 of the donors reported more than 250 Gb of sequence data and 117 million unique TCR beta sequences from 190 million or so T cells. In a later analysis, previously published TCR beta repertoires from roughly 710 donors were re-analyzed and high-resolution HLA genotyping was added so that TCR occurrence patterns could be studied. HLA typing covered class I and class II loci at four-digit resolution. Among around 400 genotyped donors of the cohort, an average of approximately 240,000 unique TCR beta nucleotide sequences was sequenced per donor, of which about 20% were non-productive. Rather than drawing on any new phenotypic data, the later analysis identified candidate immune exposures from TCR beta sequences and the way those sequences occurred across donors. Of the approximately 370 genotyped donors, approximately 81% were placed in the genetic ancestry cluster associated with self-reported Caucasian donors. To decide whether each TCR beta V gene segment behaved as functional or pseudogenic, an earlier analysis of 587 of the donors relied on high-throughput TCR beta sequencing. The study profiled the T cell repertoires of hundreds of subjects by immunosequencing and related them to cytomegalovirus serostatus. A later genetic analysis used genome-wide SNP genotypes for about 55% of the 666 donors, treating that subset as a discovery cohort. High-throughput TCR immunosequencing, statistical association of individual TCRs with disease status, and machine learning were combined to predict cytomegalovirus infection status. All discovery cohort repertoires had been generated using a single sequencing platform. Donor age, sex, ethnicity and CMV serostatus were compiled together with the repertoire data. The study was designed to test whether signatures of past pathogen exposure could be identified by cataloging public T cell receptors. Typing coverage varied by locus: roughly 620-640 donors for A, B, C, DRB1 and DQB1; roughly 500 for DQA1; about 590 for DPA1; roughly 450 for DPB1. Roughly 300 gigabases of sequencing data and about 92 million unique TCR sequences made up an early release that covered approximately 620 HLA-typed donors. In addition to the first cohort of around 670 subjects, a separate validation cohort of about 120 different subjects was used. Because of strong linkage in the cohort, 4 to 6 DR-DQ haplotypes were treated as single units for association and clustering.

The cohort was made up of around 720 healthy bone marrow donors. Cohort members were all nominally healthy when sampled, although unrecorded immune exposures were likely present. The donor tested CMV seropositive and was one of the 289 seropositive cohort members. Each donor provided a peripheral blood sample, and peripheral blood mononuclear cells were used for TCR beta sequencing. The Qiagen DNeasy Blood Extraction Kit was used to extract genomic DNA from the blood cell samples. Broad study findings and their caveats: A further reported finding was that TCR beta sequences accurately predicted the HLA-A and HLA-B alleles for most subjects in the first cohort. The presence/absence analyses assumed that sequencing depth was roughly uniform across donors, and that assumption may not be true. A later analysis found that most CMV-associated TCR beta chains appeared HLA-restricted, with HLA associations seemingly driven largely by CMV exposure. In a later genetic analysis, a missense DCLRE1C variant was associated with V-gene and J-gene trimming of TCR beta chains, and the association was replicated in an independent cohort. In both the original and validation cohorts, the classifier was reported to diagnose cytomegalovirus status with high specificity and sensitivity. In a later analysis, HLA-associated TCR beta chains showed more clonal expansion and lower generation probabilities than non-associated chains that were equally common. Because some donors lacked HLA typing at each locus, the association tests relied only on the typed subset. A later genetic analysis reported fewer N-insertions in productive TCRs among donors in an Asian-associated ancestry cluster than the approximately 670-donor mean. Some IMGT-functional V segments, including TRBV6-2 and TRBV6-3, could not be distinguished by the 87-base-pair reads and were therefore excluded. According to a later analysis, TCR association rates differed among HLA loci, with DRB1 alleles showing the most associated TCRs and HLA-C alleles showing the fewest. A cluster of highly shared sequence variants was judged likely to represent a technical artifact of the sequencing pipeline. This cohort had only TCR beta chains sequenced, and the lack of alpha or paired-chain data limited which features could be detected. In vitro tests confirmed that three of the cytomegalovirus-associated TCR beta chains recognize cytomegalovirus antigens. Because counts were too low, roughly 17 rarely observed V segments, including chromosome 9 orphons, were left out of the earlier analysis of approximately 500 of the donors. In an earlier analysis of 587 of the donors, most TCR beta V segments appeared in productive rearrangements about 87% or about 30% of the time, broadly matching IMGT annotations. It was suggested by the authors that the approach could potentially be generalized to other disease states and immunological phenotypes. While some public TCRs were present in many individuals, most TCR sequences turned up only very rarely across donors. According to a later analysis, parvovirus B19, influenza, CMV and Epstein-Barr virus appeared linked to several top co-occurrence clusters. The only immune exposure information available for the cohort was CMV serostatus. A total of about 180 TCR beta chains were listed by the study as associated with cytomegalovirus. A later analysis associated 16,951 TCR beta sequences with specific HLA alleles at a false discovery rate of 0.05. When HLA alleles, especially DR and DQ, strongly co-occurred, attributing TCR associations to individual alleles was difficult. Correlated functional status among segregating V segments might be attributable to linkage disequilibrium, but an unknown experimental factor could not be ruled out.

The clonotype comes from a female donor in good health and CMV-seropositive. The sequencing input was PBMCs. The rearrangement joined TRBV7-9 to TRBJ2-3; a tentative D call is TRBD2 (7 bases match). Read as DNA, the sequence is TGTGCCAGCAGCTTATCACGAGGGGGGGCAGATACGCAGTATTTT. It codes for CASSLSRGGADTQYF.